The present T cell receptor (beta chain) was sequenced within a study of blood T cell repertoires in COVID-19. About the study: Acute and convalescent COVID-19 samples came from the United States, Italy and Spain. The cDNA or gDNA used as material had been derived from T cells, B-cell-depleted T cells, or PBMCs.

Profiled with immunoSEQ multiplex PCR; TCRdb holds only in-frame clones, not every one. The table shows hundreds of thousands of clones, with approximately 86% occurring only once. Germline V CDR1 and CDR2: LGHDT, YNNKEL (reference sequence). The V end lost 4 bases, the J end lost 10 bases, and 16 bases lay between the germline ends. This CDR3 is built from 13 residues. Sequenced sample: peripheral blood. The rearrangement uses TRBV3-1 (or the pseudogene TRBV3-2) and TRBJ1-2; D is unresolved. This clonotype was obtained from a young man with active or convalescent COVID-19. CDR3 loop: CASSPRGVRDYTF. The CDR3 nucleotides read TGTGCCAGCAGCCCTCGGGGAGTTAGGGACTACACCTTC.